A single sample is the source of the 26 T cell receptor beta chains below, sequenced in a study of a mutant IDH1 vaccine in newly diagnosed glioma. The method was immunoSEQ multiplex PCR; TCRdb's version includes in-frame clones alone and lacks a portion of them. The data show tens of thousands of clones, roughly 76% seen once. Their antigen targets remain unknown. Time point denoted: week 35, safety follow-up. The vaccine gave 300 ug of a 20-mer mutant IDH1 peptide subcutaneously per dose. This specimen was PBMCs, taken from a glioma patient whose treatment included an IDH1 peptide vaccine. The receptors originated from a man in his fifties with glioma.

This CDR3 is CASNRGGAANEKLFF. The DNA for the CDR3 is TGTGCCAGCAATAGGGGGGGAGCGGCTAATGAAAAACTGTTTTTT. The V call is TRBV6-5, the J call TRBJ1-4; a weak D match, TRBD1 (6 bases). From germline, CDR1 is MNHEY and CDR2 SVGAGI. Trimming removed 7 bases at V and 3 bases at J, with 15 bases between. The CDR3 is made up of 15 amino acids.

The V call is TRBV11-2, the J call TRBJ2-3; no reliable D call. Between the trimmed V and J ends, which lost 5 bases and 9 bases, there was a span of 9 bases. The CDR3 is 11 residues long. In germline, CDR1 is SGHAT, CDR2 FQNNGV. The CDR3 coding sequence is TGTGCCAGCAGCAACAGTCTAACGCAGTATTTT. Amino acids: CASSNSLTQYF.

This clone was detected only a few times. One end of the junction varies from germline; a read error may be responsible. The chain combines TRBV30 with TRBJ1-1, with D hard to call. Germline V gene lookup returns CDR1 GTSNPN and CDR2 SVGIG (reference sequence). This CDR3 is built from 14 residues. CDR3 DNA sequence: TGTGCCTGGAGTCCCGACTTCAGGAACCCTGAAGCTTTCTTT. It is translated as CAWSPDFRNPEAFF.

V gene TRBV5-4 combines with J gene TRBJ1-2; the D gene is possibly TRBD1 (6 bases). V was shortened by 4 bases and J by 6 bases, with 16 bases between the two germline ends. The CDR3 consists of 14 residues. Germline CDR1 and CDR2: SGHNT and YYREEE (reference sequence). CDR3 nucleotide sequence: TGTGCCAGCAGCCGACTGGGGGGCGCTAATGGCTACACCTTC. Translated, it gives CASSRLGGANGYTF.

The chain is built from TRBV14 and TRBJ1-1; D is uncertain. The CDR3 has 17 residues. Germline V gene data show CDR1 as SGHDN and CDR2 as FVKESK. V lost 3 bases, J lost 3 bases, and 20 bases lay in between. DNA of the CDR3: TGTGCCAGCAGCCACCCCTCGAGTCGGGCCCCTTACACTGAAGCTTTCTTT. The encoded protein is CASSHPSSRAPYTEAFF.

V usage is TRBV6-1 and J usage is TRBJ2-2; the D is unclear. The V gene's germline CDR1 is MNHNS and CDR2 SASEGT. Trimming took off 2 bases at V and 6 bases at J, with 16 bases between the two ends. This CDR3 region has 16 residues. CDR3 sequence (DNA): TGTGCCAGCAGTGAATCGTCAGGATGGCAGCCCGGGGAGCTGTTTTTT. Amino acid sequence: CASSESSGWQPGELFF.

The chain joins TRBV25-1 to TRBJ1-2; D may be TRBD1 (5 bases). The CDR3 loop spans 13 amino acids. Trimming took off 6 bases at V and 4 bases at J, with 12 bases between the two ends. Germline CDR1 reads MGHDK; CDR2 reads SYGVNS. The CDR3 sequence: CASSVGQTYGYTF. The CDR3 DNA sequence: TGTGCCAGCAGCGTGGGGCAGACCTATGGCTACACCTTC.

The chain employs TRBV7-8 and TRBJ1-2, with D possibly being TRBD1 (6 bases). Germline CDR1 is SGHVS and CDR2 is FQNEAQ. The V end was cut by 4 bases, the J end by 8 bases, with 23 bases between. CDR3 length: 16 amino acids. The CDR3 region is CASSYGRGANSRGYTF. For the CDR3, the DNA is TGTGCCAGCAGCTACGGACGGGGGGCAAACTCCCGAGGCTACACCTTC.

The gene calls are TRBV9 and TRBJ2-7; perhaps TRBD1 as D (9 bases). CDR3 size: 15 residues. Deletions cut 3 bases from V and 3 bases from J, with 16 bases between. Germline lookup yields CDR1 SGDLS and CDR2 YYNGEE. As DNA, the CDR3 is TGTGCCAGCAGCGGCGGGGGGACAGGGCACTACGAGCAGTACTTC. Translation gives CASSGGGTGHYEQYF.

This chain links TRBV4-3 with TRBJ2-2, with a possible D match to TRBD2 (6 bases). Germline values: CDR1 LGHNA, CDR2 YSLEER. The V and J ends lost 1 base and 7 bases respectively, with 7 bases between them. This CDR3 is 13 amino acids long. The CDR3 region has the DNA TGCGCCAGCAGCCAAGGGAGGGGCGGGGAGCTGTTTTTT. Protein sequence: CASSQGRGGELFF.

The J gene is TRBJ1-2, the V gene TRBV9; perhaps TRBD1 as D (6 bases). Per germline, CDR1 SGDLS and CDR2 YYNGEE. This CDR3 region has 16 residues. V was shortened by 2 bases and J by 0 bases, with 14 bases between the two germline ends. The CDR3 region has the DNA TGTGCCAGCAGCGTCGGGGGGGCTCCAGCTAACTATGGCTACACCTTC. Its protein is CASSVGGAPANYGYTF.

The CDR3 spells CASSLGQLNEKLFF. CDR3 DNA: TGTGCCAGCAGTTTGGGACAGCTTAATGAAAAACTGTTTTTT. V usage is TRBV2 and J usage is TRBJ1-4; 7 bases fit TRBD1. The CDR3 totals 14 residues. Germline CDR1 and CDR2: SNHLY and FYNNEI. V lost 5 bases, J lost 4 bases, and 4 bases stayed unmatched.

This chain connects TRBV6-5 to TRBJ1-2; no reliable D call. CDR1 is MNHEY, CDR2 SVGAGI, per germline. With 6 bases removed from V and 0 bases from J, the gap between germline ends came to 11 bases. This CDR3 has 14 residues. The DNA for the CDR3 is TGTGCCAGCAGAAAGACCGCCTCTAACTATGGCTACACCTTC. Encoded protein: CASRKTASNYGYTF.

The chain links TRBV5-1 to TRBJ2-5; D may correspond to TRBD1 or TRBD2 (5 bases each). Trimming pared 3 bases from V and 3 bases from J, leaving 12 bases between. The CDR3 length is 14 residues. The germline CDR1 and CDR2 sequences are SGHRS and YFSETQ. CDR3 sequence reads: CASSSGTQKETQYF. For the CDR3, the DNA is TGCGCCAGCAGCTCCGGGACCCAAAAAGAGACCCAGTACTTC.

The genes are TRBV30 and TRBJ1-4, with TRBD1 identical over 9 bases. The CDR3 totals 17 residues. CDR1 and CDR2 from the germline V gene are GTSNPN and SVGIG (reference sequence). V shed 0 bases, J shed 5 bases, and the junction held 10 bases outside the gene matches. DNA for the CDR3: TGTGCCTGGAGTGTCTCACCCCCCGGGACAGGGAATGAAAAACTGTTTTTT. It is translated as CAWSVSPPGTGNEKLFF.

This clone was picked up one time. The chain uses TRBV5-1 and TRBJ2-5; D could derive from TRBD1 or TRBD2 (5 bases each). With 3 bases removed from V and 4 bases from J, the gap between germline ends came to 10 bases. Germline V CDR1 and CDR2: SGHRS, YFSETQ. The CDR3 is 13 residues long. The CDR3 reads CASSYPGTETQYF. CDR3 nucleotide sequence: TGCGCCAGCAGCTACCCAGGGACAGAGACCCAGTACTTC.

The gene calls are TRBV30 and TRBJ1-6, with 10 bases fitting TRBD1. The CDR3 covers 13 residues. V lost 8 bases, J lost 10 bases, and 8 bases stayed unmatched. Germline CDR1 GTSNPN, CDR2 SVGIG (reference sequence). The CDR3 is CAGDRGRGSPLHF. CDR3 nucleotide sequence: TGTGCCGGGGACAGGGGCCGGGGGTCACCCCTCCACTTT.

The chain carries TRBV6-4 and TRBJ2-1; TRBD2 matches at 7 bases. CDR1 is MRHNA and CDR2 is SNTAGT in the germline V gene. Trimming cost V 0 bases and J 7 bases; bases outside gene matches: 6. The CDR3 is 15 amino acids. CDR3: CASSDSGGGPNEQFF. The CDR3, as DNA: TGTGCCAGCAGTGACTCCGGGGGAGGGCCGAATGAGCAGTTCTTC.

The chain couples TRBV10-3 to TRBJ2-7, with 9 bases fitting TRBD1. The CDR3 spans 14 residues. Germline CDR1 is ENHRY and CDR2 is SYGVKD. Losses at the gene ends were 11 bases for V and 4 bases for J; bases not matched to a gene: 12. As DNA, the CDR3 is TGTGCCGCAGCACCGGGACAGGGAGTTTACGAGCAGTACTTC. This encodes CAAAPGQGVYEQYF.

The rearrangement uses TRBV5-1 and TRBJ2-3; 10 bases are a match to TRBD2. Trimming at V came to 0 bases and at J to 5 bases, leaving 3 bases not matched to a gene. The germline V gene has CDR1 SGHRS and CDR2 YFSETQ. The CDR3 has 15 amino acids. Here the CDR3 DNA reads TGCGCCAGCAGCTTGGATAGCGGGGGGATAGATACGCAGTATTTT. Its protein is CASSLDSGGIDTQYF.

This chain joins TRBV6-1 and TRBJ1-2; D unresolved. The V gene's germline CDR1 is MNHNS and CDR2 SASEGT. V shed 1 base and J shed 4 bases, with 10 bases lying between them. The CDR3 contains 14 residues. The CDR3: CASSEGVWGYGYTF. The DNA of the CDR3 is TGTGCCAGCAGTGAAGGCGTGTGGGGCTATGGCTACACCTTC.

J is TRBJ2-7 and V is TRBV7-8; D unclear. V was shortened by 3 bases and J by 7 bases, with 13 bases between the two germline ends. This CDR3 contains 13 residues. Germline lookup yields CDR1 SGHVS and CDR2 FQNEAQ. The CDR3 sequence is CASSLTLYGEQYF. The CDR3 DNA sequence: TGTGCCAGCAGCTTGACCCTCTACGGGGAGCAGTACTTC.

This chain uses TRBV4-1 with TRBJ1-1; D is ambiguous. CDR1 and CDR2 (germline): MGHRA, YSYEKL. CDR3 size: 15 residues. V dropped 1 base and J dropped 7 bases, with 16 bases sitting between them. This chain's CDR3 is CASSQVEGRTDEAFF. CDR3 DNA: TGCGCCAGCAGCCAAGTCGAAGGTCGAACAGATGAAGCTTTCTTT.

V is TRBV15 and J is TRBJ2-4; 7 nucleotides match TRBD1. Germline CDR1 and CDR2: LNHNV and YYDKDF (reference sequence). This CDR3 is built from 15 residues. V was pared by 5 bases and J by 1 base, with 5 bases of the junction left unmatched. CDR3 region: CATSEGQFAKNIQYF. The CDR3 nucleotides are TGTGCCACCAGCGAGGGACAGTTCGCCAAAAACATTCAGTACTTC.

This clone was detected a few times. V usage is TRBV4-1 and J usage is TRBJ1-1, with D maybe TRBD1 (6 bases). V dropped 4 bases and J dropped 3 bases, with 12 bases sitting between them. Germline assignment: CDR1 MGHRA and CDR2 YSYEKL. CDR3 length: 14 residues. The CDR3 here is CASSRGGYYTEAFF. The CDR3 DNA follows: TGCGCCAGCAGCCGGGGGGGCTATTACACTGAAGCTTTCTTT.

The V gene is TRBV9, the J gene TRBJ2-5; 9 bases match TRBD2. Trimming cost V 0 bases and J 3 bases; bases outside gene matches: 9. CDR3 size: 17 residues. CDR1 SGDLS and CDR2 YYNGEE come from the germline V gene. The CDR3 loop reads CASSVASSGAFKETQYF. The CDR3 DNA reads as TGTGCCAGCAGCGTAGCCTCTAGCGGGGCCTTCAAAGAGACCCAGTACTTC.